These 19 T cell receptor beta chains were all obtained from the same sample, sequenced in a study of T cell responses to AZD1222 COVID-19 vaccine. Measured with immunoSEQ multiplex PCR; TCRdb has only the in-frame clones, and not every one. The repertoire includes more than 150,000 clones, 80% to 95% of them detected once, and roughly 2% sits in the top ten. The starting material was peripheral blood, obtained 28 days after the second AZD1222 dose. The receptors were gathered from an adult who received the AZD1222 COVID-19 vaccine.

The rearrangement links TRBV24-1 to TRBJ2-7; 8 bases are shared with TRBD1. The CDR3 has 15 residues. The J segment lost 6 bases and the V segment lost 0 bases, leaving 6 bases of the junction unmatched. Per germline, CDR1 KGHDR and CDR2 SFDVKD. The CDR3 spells CATSDLSDRGGEQYF. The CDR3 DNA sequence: TGTGCCACCAGTGATTTGAGCGACAGGGGTGGCGAGCAGTACTTC.

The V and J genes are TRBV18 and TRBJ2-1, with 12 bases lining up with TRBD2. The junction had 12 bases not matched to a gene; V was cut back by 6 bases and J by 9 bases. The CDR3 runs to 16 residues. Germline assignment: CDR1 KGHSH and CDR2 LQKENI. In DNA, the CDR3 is TGTGCCAGCTCTCCTACTGCTAGCGGGGGGGCCGGTGAGCAGTTCTTC. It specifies CASSPTASGGAGEQFF.

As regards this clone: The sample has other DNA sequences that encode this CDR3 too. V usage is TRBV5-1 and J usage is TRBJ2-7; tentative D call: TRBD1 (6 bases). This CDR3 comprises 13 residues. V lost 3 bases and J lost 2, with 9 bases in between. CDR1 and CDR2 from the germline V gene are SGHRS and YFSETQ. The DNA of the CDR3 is TGCGCCAGCAGCTCACAGGGTCCCTACGAGCAGTACTTC. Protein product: CASSSQGPYEQYF.

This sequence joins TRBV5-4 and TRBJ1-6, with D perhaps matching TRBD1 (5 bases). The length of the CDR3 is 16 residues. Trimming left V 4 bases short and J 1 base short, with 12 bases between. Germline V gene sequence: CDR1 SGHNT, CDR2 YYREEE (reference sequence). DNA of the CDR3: TGTGCCAGCAGCGCGGGGGGGGGATCCTATAATTCACCCCTCCACTTT. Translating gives CASSAGGGSYNSPLHF.

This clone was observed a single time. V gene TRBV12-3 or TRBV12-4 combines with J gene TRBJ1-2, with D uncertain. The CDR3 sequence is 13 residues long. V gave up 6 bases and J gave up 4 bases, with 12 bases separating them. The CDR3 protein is CASSRGLTYGYTF. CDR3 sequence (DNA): TGTGCCAGCAGCCGCGGACTAACCTATGGCTACACCTTC.

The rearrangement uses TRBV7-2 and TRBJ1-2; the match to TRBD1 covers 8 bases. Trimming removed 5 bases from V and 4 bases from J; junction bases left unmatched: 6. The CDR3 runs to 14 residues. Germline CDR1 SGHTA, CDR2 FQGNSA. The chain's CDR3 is CASSIQTGAYGYTF. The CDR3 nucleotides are TGTGCCAGCAGCATCCAGACAGGGGCCTATGGCTACACCTTC.

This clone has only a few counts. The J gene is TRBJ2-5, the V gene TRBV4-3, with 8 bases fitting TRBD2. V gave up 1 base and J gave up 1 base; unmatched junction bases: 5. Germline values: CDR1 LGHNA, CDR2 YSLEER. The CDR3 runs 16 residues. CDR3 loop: CASSQGDRGGQETQYF. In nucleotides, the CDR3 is TGCGCCAGCAGCCAAGGGGACCGGGGGGGCCAAGAGACCCAGTACTTC.

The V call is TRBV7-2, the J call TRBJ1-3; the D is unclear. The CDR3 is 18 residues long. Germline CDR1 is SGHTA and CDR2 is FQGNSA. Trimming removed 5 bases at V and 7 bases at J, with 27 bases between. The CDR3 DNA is TGTGCCAGCAGCAGAGAGGCGGCAGCCTCCGTCAGCGAGAACACCATATATTTT. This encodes CASSREAAASVSENTIYF. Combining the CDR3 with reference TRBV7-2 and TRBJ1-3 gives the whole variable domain GAGVSQSPSNKVTEKGKDVELRCDPISGHTALYWYRQSLGQGLEFLIYFQGNSAPDKSGLPSDRFSAERTGGSVSTLTIQRTQQEDSAVYLCASSREAAASVSENTIYFGEGSWLTVV.

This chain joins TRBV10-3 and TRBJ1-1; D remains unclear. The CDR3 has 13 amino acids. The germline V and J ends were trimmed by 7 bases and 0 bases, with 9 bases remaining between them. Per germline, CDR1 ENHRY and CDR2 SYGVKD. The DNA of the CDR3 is TGTGCCATCACCCGACTTCTGAACACTGAAGCTTTCTTT. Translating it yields CAITRLLNTEAFF.

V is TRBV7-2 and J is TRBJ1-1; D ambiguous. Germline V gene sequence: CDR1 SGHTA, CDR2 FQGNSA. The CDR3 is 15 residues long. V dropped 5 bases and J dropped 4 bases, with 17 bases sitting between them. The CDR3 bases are TGTGCCAGCAGCGCCAAGTACGGTTTTGGCACTGAAGCTTTCTTT. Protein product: CASSAKYGFGTEAFF.

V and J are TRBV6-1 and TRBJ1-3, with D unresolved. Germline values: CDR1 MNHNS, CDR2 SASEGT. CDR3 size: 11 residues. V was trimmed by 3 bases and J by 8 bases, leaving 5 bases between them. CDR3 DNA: TGTGCCAGCAGTGACCGAGACACCATATATTTT. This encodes CASSDRDTIYF.

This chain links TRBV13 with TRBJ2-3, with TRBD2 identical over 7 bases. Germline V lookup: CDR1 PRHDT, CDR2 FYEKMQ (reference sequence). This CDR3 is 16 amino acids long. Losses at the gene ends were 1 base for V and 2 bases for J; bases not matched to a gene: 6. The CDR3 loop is CASSLVSGGPTDTQYF. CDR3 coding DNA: TGTGCCAGCAGCTTAGTTTCGGGAGGCCCCACAGATACGCAGTATTTT.

The CDR3 protein is CASSLETDYGYTF. The CDR3 DNA reads as TGTGCCAGCAGCTTAGAAACAGACTATGGCTACACCTTC. The V gene is TRBV7-2, the J gene TRBJ1-2; D is unclear. There are 13 residues in the CDR3. Trimming left V 1 base short and J 3 bases short, with 6 bases between. From germline, CDR1 is SGHTA and CDR2 FQGNSA. Drawing the rest from reference TRBV7-2 and TRBJ1-2, the complete variable domain is GAGVSQSPSNKVTEKGKDVELRCDPISGHTALYWYRQSLGQGLEFLIYFQGNSAPDKSGLPSDRFSAERTGGSVSTLTIQRTQQEDSAVYLCASSLETDYGYTFGSGTRLTVV.

CDR3 in amino acids: CAWSTASNEKLFF. CDR3 in DNA: TGTGCCTGGAGTACAGCTAGTAATGAAAAACTGTTTTTT. This chain joins TRBV30 and TRBJ1-4; D gene uncertain. The germline CDR1 and CDR2 sequences are GTSNPN and SVGIG (reference sequence). V lost 2 bases, J lost 4 bases, and 8 bases lay in between. The CDR3 consists of 13 residues.

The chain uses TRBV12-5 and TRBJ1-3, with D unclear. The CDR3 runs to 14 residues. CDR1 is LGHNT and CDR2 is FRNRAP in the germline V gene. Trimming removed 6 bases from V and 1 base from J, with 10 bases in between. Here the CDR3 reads CASGASGSGNTIYF. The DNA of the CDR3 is TGTGCTAGTGGCGCCTCCGGTTCTGGAAACACCATATATTTT.

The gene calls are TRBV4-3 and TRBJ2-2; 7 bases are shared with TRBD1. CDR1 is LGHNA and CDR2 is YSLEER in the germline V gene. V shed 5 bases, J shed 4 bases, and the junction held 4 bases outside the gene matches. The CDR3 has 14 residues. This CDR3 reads CASSYRTGTGELFF. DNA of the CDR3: TGCGCCAGCAGCTACCGGACAGGCACCGGGGAGCTGTTTTTT.

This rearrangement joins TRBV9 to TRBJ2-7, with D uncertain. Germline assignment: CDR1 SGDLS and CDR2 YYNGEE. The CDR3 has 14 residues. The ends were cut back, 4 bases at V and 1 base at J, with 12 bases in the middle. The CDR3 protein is CASSPGWASYEQYF. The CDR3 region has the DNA TGTGCCAGCAGCCCTGGATGGGCATCCTACGAGCAGTACTTC.

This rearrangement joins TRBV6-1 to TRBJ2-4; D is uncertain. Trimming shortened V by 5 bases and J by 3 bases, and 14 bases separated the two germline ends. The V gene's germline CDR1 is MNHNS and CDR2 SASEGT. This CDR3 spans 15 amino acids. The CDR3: CASSSLNVGKNIQYF. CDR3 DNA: TGTGCCAGCAGTTCGCTTAATGTCGGCAAAAACATTCAGTACTTC.

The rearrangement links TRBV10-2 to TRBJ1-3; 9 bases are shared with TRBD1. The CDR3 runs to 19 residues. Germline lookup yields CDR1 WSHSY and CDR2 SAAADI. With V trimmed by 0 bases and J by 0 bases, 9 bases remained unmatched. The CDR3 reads CASSESGQGRYRSGNTIYF. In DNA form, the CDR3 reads TGCGCCAGCAGTGAGTCTGGACAGGGGCGCTACCGCTCTGGAAACACCATATATTTT.